This T cell receptor beta chain was identified in a study of PD-1 blockade in classical Hodgkin lymphoma. Study as a whole: Patients received nivolumab 3 mg/kg intravenously every 2 weeks.

The protocol was immunoSEQ multiplex PCR, while the TCRdb copy is restricted to in-frame clones and leaves out a portion. In the table there are 35,000 to 50,000 clones, 76% of which are singletons. CDR1 and CDR2 from the germline V gene are SGHVS and FQNEAQ. V dropped 4 bases and J dropped 0 bases, with 7 bases sitting between them. The CDR3 spans 14 residues. Relapse was seen in all patients after autologous stem cell transplantation, and brentuximab vedotin exposure was variable. This chain uses TRBV7-8 with TRBJ1-3; D not resolved. The TCR was taken from a human donor with classical Hodgkin lymphoma. Specimen: peripheral blood mononuclear cells (PBMCs), collected at baseline. CDR3: CASSSTFSGNTIYF. As DNA, the CDR3 is TGTGCCAGCAGCTCGACATTCTCTGGAAACACCATATATTTT.